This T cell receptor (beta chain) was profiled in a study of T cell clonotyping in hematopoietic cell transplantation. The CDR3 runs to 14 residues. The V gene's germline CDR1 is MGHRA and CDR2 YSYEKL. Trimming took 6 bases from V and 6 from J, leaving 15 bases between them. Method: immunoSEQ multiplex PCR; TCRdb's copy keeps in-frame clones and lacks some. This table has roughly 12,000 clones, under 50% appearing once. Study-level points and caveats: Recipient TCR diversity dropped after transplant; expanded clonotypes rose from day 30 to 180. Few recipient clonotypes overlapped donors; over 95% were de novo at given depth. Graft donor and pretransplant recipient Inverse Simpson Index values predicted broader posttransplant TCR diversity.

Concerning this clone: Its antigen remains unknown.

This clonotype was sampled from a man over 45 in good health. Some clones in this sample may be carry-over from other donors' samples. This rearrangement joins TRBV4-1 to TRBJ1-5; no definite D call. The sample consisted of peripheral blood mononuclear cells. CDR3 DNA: TGCGCCAGCAGTTTGGGAAGGGAGAGTCAGCCCCAGCATTTT. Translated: CASSLGRESQPQHF.